These 30 T cell receptor beta chains were all obtained from the same sample, sequenced in a study of T cell responses to AZD1222 COVID-19 vaccine. TCRdb's table, derived via immunoSEQ multiplex PCR, lists solely in-frame clones and lacks some. The sample includes roughly 70,000 clones, approximately 90% of them seen just once. Source: peripheral blood, taken 28 days after the second dose of the MenACWY control vaccine. These receptors were obtained from an adult who received the MenACWY meningococcal vaccine as a control.

V and J are TRBV29-1 and TRBJ2-2; 8 bases line up with TRBD1. From germline, CDR1 is SQVTM and CDR2 ANQGSEA. This CDR3 spans 13 amino acids. The V and J ends lost 7 bases and 4 bases, in that order; junction bases with no gene match: 5. The DNA for the CDR3 is TGCAGCGCATGGACAGGGCGCACCGGGGAGCTGTTTTTT. Encoded protein: CSAWTGRTGELFF.

The chain recombines TRBV2 with TRBJ2-4; maybe TRBD2 (6 bases). Germline V gene sequence: CDR1 SNHLY, CDR2 FYNNEI. This CDR3 comprises 15 residues. The V end lost 8 bases, the J end lost 5 bases, and 19 bases lay between the germline ends. The CDR3 DNA reads as TGTGCCAGCCGCCGACCCTCTGGCGGGGAAAACATTCAGTACTTC. Translation gives CASRRPSGGENIQYF.

The chain carries TRBV6-6 and TRBJ2-6; no definite D call. This CDR3 region has 13 residues. The germline gives CDR1 MNHNY, CDR2 SVGAGI (reference sequence). The germline V and J ends were trimmed by 2 bases and 5 bases, with 4 bases remaining between them. CDR3 loop: CASSYEWANVLTF. The CDR3 DNA sequence: TGTGCCAGCAGTTACGAGTGGGCCAACGTCCTGACTTTC.

The J gene is TRBJ1-2, the V gene TRBV29-1; no definite D call. Looked up from germline, CDR1 is SQVTM and CDR2 is ANQGSEA. The CDR3 loop spans 14 amino acids. V was clipped by 4 bases and J by 4 bases, with 16 bases between them. CDR3 sequence: CSVVDANGPYGYTF. DNA of the CDR3: TGCAGCGTTGTAGATGCGAACGGGCCCTATGGCTACACCTTC.

The chain links TRBV28 to TRBJ2-5; perhaps TRBD1 as D (5 bases). Per germline, CDR1 MDHEN and CDR2 SYDVKM. The ends were cut back, 7 bases at V and 1 base at J, with 10 bases in the middle. The CDR3 is 13 amino acids. CDR3 coding DNA: TGTGCCAGCACCCTCGACAGCCAAGAGACCCAGTACTTC. Protein product: CASTLDSQETQYF.

J is TRBJ2-7 and V is TRBV19; 7 bases align to TRBD2. Unmatched junction bases numbered 7, after V lost 5 bases and J lost 3 bases. Germline V gene lookup returns CDR1 LNHDA and CDR2 SQIVND (reference sequence). The CDR3 runs to 14 residues. The CDR3 here is CASSDAAGDYEQYF. In DNA form, the CDR3 reads TGTGCCAGTAGTGACGCGGCGGGGGACTACGAGCAGTACTTC. The entire variable domain, with the rest obtained from reference TRBV19 and TRBJ2-7, is as follows: DGGITQSPKYLFRKEGQNVTLSCEQNLNHDAMYWYRQDPGQGLRLIYYSQIVNDFQKGDIAEGYSVSREKKESFPLTVTSAQKNPTAFYLCASSDAAGDYEQYFGPGTRLTVT.

The rearrangement joins TRBV27 to TRBJ2-5; D unclear. This CDR3 region has 15 residues. Germline V gene lookup returns CDR1 MNHEY and CDR2 SMNVEV (reference sequence). Trimming took 0 bases from V and 1 from J, leaving 9 bases between them. The CDR3: CASSLSGSTQETQYF. The CDR3 nucleotides are TGTGCCAGCAGTTTATCAGGTTCGACCCAAGAGACCCAGTACTTC.

V and J are TRBV6-5 and TRBJ2-7; the D gene is possibly TRBD1 (6 bases). V gave up 6 bases and J gave up 2 bases, with 17 bases separating them. Germline CDR1 and CDR2: MNHEY and SVGAGI. The CDR3 sequence is 15 residues long. CDR3 nucleotides: TGTGCCAGCAGCCCACAGTATCAGGGGCCCTACGAGCAGTACTTC. Translation: CASSPQYQGPYEQYF.

The gene calls are TRBV29-1 and TRBJ1-1; a weak D match, TRBD1 (5 bases). Deletions cut 6 bases from V and 3 bases from J, with 17 bases between. The germline V gene encodes CDR1 SQVTM and CDR2 ANQGSEA. There are 14 residues in the CDR3. DNA for the CDR3: TGCAGCGTGAAAACCGGGACGGTATACACTGAAGCTTTCTTT. Its translation is CSVKTGTVYTEAFF.

The gene calls are TRBV9 and TRBJ2-3; D is unresolved. The V end was cut by 3 bases, the J end by 2 bases, with 7 bases between. The germline V gene has CDR1 SGDLS and CDR2 YYNGEE. The CDR3 loop spans 13 amino acids. This CDR3 reads CASSGSVTDTQYF. The CDR3 bases are TGTGCCAGCAGCGGTTCGGTCACAGATACGCAGTATTTT.

The rearrangement uses TRBV11-2 and TRBJ2-1, with D maybe TRBD2 (6 bases). Trimming removed 0 bases at V and 4 bases at J, with 13 bases between. This CDR3 spans 16 amino acids. Germline lookup yields CDR1 SGHAT and CDR2 FQNNGV. CDR3 nucleotide sequence: TGTGCCAGCAGCTTAGATCCGGGAGCGGGTTACAATGAGCAGTTCTTC. Its protein product is CASSLDPGAGYNEQFF.

This clone occurred once. The chain employs TRBV9 and TRBJ1-1; D gene unclear. Germline lookup yields CDR1 SGDLS and CDR2 YYNGEE. The V and J ends lost 0 bases and 0 bases respectively, with 6 bases between them. The CDR3 is made up of 14 amino acids. DNA for the CDR3: TGTGCCAGCAGCGTAGACAGATTGAACACTGAAGCTTTCTTT. Residues: CASSVDRLNTEAFF.

The table lists this clone with a few counts. J is TRBJ1-5 and V is TRBV27; D might be TRBD1 (6 bases). V lost 8 bases to trimming and J lost 3 bases, with 14 bases between them. This CDR3 contains 14 residues. Germline V CDR1 and CDR2: MNHEY, SMNVEV (reference sequence). As DNA, the CDR3 is TGTGCCAGCTGGTCGGGGGGCCTCAATCAGCCCCAGCATTTT. It translates to CASWSGGLNQPQHF.

J is TRBJ2-1 and V is TRBV6-2 or TRBV6-3; 7 bases are a match to TRBD2. Trimming removed 0 bases from V and 4 bases from J; junction bases left unmatched: 9. Germline V gene sequence: CDR1 MNHEY, CDR2 SVGEGT. CDR3 size: 17 residues. DNA of the CDR3: TGTGCCAGCAGTTACTCCCATCCTAGCGGTATATACAATGAGCAGTTCTTC. This sequence encodes CASSYSHPSGIYNEQFF.

V and J are TRBV27 and TRBJ2-3; 7 bases are shared with TRBD1. Germline V gives CDR1 MNHEY, CDR2 SMNVEV (reference sequence). Trimming took 3 bases from V and 4 from J; bases not matched to a gene: 19. CDR3 length equals 19 residues. The CDR3 DNA is TGTGCCAGCAGTTTCAAATTCCGGGACAGACTACTCAAGGCAGATACGCAGTATTTT. It encodes CASSFKFRDRLLKADTQYF.

Comments on this clone: Other DNA sequences within the sample encode an identical CDR3. J is TRBJ1-5 and V is TRBV9; the D is unclear. The V gene's germline CDR1 is SGDLS and CDR2 YYNGEE. The CDR3 extends over 13 amino acids. Trimming cost V 0 bases and J 4 bases, with 5 bases left between them. The CDR3 region has the DNA TGTGCCAGCAGCGTAGGGCCAAATCAGCCCCAGCATTTT. The encoded protein is CASSVGPNQPQHF. Variable domain in full (rest from reference TRBV9 and TRBJ1-5): DSGVTQTPKHLITATGQRVTLRCSPRSGDLSVYWYQQSLDQGLQFLIQYYNGEERAKGNILERFSAQQFPDLHSELNLSSLELGDSALYFCASSVGPNQPQHFGDGTRLSIL.

The rearrangement uses TRBV9 and TRBJ1-1, with D maybe TRBD1 (5 bases). This CDR3 is 17 amino acids long. V lost 4 bases and J 0 bases, leaving 19 bases between the germline ends. Germline values: CDR1 SGDLS, CDR2 YYNGEE. In DNA form, the CDR3 reads TGTGCCAGCAGCCCCCCCTTGGGAGGGGTAATGAACACTGAAGCTTTCTTT. Its translation: CASSPPLGGVMNTEAFF.

There are a few counts of this clone. The chain has TRBV29-1 and TRBJ2-1, with 8 bases that match TRBD1. With V trimmed by 7 bases and J by 9 bases, 8 bases remained unmatched. Germline V gives CDR1 SQVTM, CDR2 ANQGSEA. This CDR3 region has 12 residues. CDR3 protein: CSGQDRVTEQFF. The CDR3 DNA follows: TGCAGCGGACAGGACAGGGTAACTGAGCAGTTCTTC.

The chain joins TRBV19 to TRBJ2-1; the D is unclear. Germline V gives CDR1 LNHDA, CDR2 SQIVND (reference sequence). The CDR3 runs to 15 residues. Trimming removed 5 bases from V and 0 bases from J, with 11 bases in between. CDR3 amino acids: CASSPTISSYNEQFF. The CDR3 bases are TGTGCCAGTAGTCCCACGATTAGCTCCTACAATGAGCAGTTCTTC.

This clone was observed a few times. As DNA, the CDR3 is TGTGCCAGCCTCAGAGCGGGAGGTACGGCTGAGACCCAGTACTTC. Translation: CASLRAGGTAETQYF. The V and J genes are TRBV3-1 (or the pseudogene TRBV3-2) and TRBJ2-5; 9 bases align to TRBD2. The CDR3 spans 15 residues. Losses at the gene ends were 8 bases for V and 5 bases for J; bases not matched to a gene: 12. CDR1 and CDR2 (germline): LGHDT, YNNKEL (reference sequence).

This clone was counted a single time. A read error may account for a junction end that differs from germline. The rearrangement uses TRBV7-2 and TRBJ1-6, with 7 bases aligning to TRBD1. CDR1 and CDR2 from the germline V gene are SGHTA and FQGNSA. The CDR3 is 15 residues long. Here the CDR3 reads CACSSRQGLNSPLHF. CDR3 nucleotides: TGTGCCTGCAGCTCAAGACAGGGCCTAAATTCACCCCTCCACTTT.

The chain couples TRBV19 to TRBJ1-1; TRBD1 is a possible D gene (5 bases). The CDR3 length is 16 residues. Trimming removed 8 bases at V and 0 bases at J, with 19 bases between. The germline V gene encodes CDR1 LNHDA and CDR2 SQIVND (reference sequence). CDR3 DNA: TGTGCCAGTGCGAGCTCGGAGGGACGGATGAACACTGAAGCTTTCTTT. Amino acids: CASASSEGRMNTEAFF.

This chain connects TRBV7-9 to TRBJ2-7; the D gene is possibly TRBD1 (6 bases). V lost 4 bases, J lost 7 bases, and 23 bases lay in between. The CDR3 length is 16 residues. Germline CDR1 SEHNR, CDR2 FQNEAQ (reference sequence). The CDR3 here is CASSSPQSRDIFEQYF. In nucleotides, the CDR3 is TGTGCCAGCAGCTCCCCCCAATCCCGGGACATTTTTGAGCAGTACTTC.

This chain uses TRBV5-1 with TRBJ2-3, with D possibly being TRBD1 (6 bases). Between the trimmed V and J ends, which lost 5 bases and 8 bases, there was a span of 24 bases. Germline V gene sequence: CDR1 SGHRS, CDR2 YFSETQ. The CDR3 is made up of 16 amino acids. CDR3 sequence (DNA): TGCGCCAGCAGTACCGCTCCGACAGGATCAGGGGTTACGCAGTATTTT. Its protein is CASSTAPTGSGVTQYF.

This chain joins TRBV7-2 and TRBJ2-2; no definite D call. Deletions cut 0 bases from V and 7 bases from J, with 12 bases between. The germline gives CDR1 SGHTA, CDR2 FQGNSA. This CDR3 spans 15 amino acids. The CDR3 loop reads CASSLALLIDGELFF. CDR3 bases: TGTGCCAGCAGCTTAGCGCTCTTAATAGACGGGGAGCTGTTTTTT.

The gene calls are TRBV5-8 and TRBJ2-7; D is ambiguous. In germline, CDR1 is SGHTS, CDR2 YDEGEE. V lost 7 bases to trimming and J lost 4 bases, with 9 bases between them. This CDR3 is 11 amino acids long. In DNA, the CDR3 is TGTGCCAGCCTTTGGGTGTACGAGCAGTACTTC. Its translation is CASLWVYEQYF. The full variable domain, rest sourced from reference TRBV5-8 and TRBJ2-7, is EAGVTQSPTHLIKTRGQQATLRCSPISGHTSVYWYQQALGLGLQFLLWYDEGEERNRGNFPPRFSGRQFPNYSSELNVNALELEDSALYLCASLWVYEQYFGPGTRLTVT.

The gene calls are TRBV5-1 and TRBJ2-2; 9 nucleotides align to TRBD1. The V gene end was trimmed by 7 bases and the J gene end by 9 bases; junction bases not matched to a gene: 13. Germline CDR1 reads SGHRS; CDR2 reads YFSETQ. The CDR3 consists of 15 residues. The CDR3 DNA reads TGCGCCAGCGCGACAGGGGGAAATTTCCGTTGGGAGCTGTTTTTT. Its translation is CASATGGNFRWELFF.

This chain joins TRBV5-1 and TRBJ1-2, with D maybe TRBD1 (5 bases). Germline V gene data show CDR1 as SGHRS and CDR2 as YFSETQ. The CDR3 totals 18 residues. Trimming took off 4 bases at V and 8 bases at J, with 30 bases between the two ends. The CDR3 sequence is CASSDPAEIMRDVGGYTF. The DNA of the CDR3 is TGCGCCAGCAGCGATCCCGCGGAAATAATGAGGGACGTCGGGGGCTACACCTTC. Full variable domain (remainder filled in from reference TRBV5-1 and TRBJ1-2): KAGVTQTPRYLIKTRGQQVTLSCSPISGHRSVSWYQQTPGQGLQFLFEYFSETQRNKGNFPGRFSGRQFSNSRSEMNVSTLELGDSALYLCASSDPAEIMRDVGGYTFGSGTRLTVV.

This clone was counted once. The chain links TRBV29-1 to TRBJ1-3, with D unclear. Germline values: CDR1 SQVTM, CDR2 ANQGSEA. The CDR3 length is 12 residues. Trimming took 3 bases from V and 2 from J, leaving 5 bases between them. CDR3 in DNA: TGCAGCGTTGAGACACCTGGAAACACCATATATTTT. This translates into CSVETPGNTIYF. The full variable domain, its missing parts supplied by reference TRBV29-1 and TRBJ1-3, is SAVISQKPSRDICQRGTSLTIQCQVDSQVTMMFWYRQQPGQSLTLIATANQGSEATYESGFVIDKFPISRPNLTFSTLTVSNMSPEDSSIYLCSVETPGNTIYFGEGSWLTVV.

Only one count was recorded for this clone. This sequence joins TRBV29-1 and TRBJ2-2; perhaps TRBD1 as D (5 bases). V lost 7 bases, J lost 4 bases, and 19 bases lay in between. Germline V gene lookup returns CDR1 SQVTM and CDR2 ANQGSEA. The CDR3 runs 15 residues. The CDR3 DNA follows: TGCAGCGCCCGTGGGGCAGTCGGCGGCACCGGGGAGCTGTTTTTT. Encoded protein: CSARGAVGGTGELFF.